Each of the 9 T cell receptor beta chains below was sequenced from the same sample in a study of early T cells in non-severe SARS-CoV-2 infection. TCRdb used MiXCR to reprocess the 5' RACE reads, holding one entry per CDR3 protein. The sample gives just over 65,000 distinct CDR3 sequences, approximately 13% of which show up once; over 6.5% is in the top ten. The sequencing input was whole blood. Every receptor here comes from an adult who was a healthcare worker with PCR-confirmed SARS-CoV-2 infection or an uninfected control (not recorded which).

The chain has TRBV6-2 or TRBV6-3 and TRBJ2-7, with TRBD2 matching over 8 bases. Germline CDR1 is MNHEY and CDR2 is SVGEGT. CDR3 length equals 15 residues. V was pared by 1 base and J by 1 base, with 3 bases of the junction left unmatched. The CDR3 loop is CASSYLTGGSYEQYF. DNA of the CDR3: TGTGCCAGCAGTTACTTGACGGGAGGGTCCTACGAGCAGTACTTC.

Judged by abundance, this clonotype is medium-sized. The CDR3 loop reads CASSYRAGGGEQFF. CDR3 DNA sequence: TGTGCCAGCAGTTATAGGGCAGGGGGGGGTGAGCAGTTCTTC. The J gene is TRBJ2-1, the V gene TRBV6-2 or TRBV6-3; D could derive from TRBD1 or TRBD2 (7 bases each). V dropped 3 bases and J dropped 9 bases, with 15 bases sitting between them. Germline V gene lookup returns CDR1 MNHEY and CDR2 SVGEGT. CDR3 length: 14 residues.

This clonotype has a handful of counts. The chain joins TRBV29-1 to TRBJ2-1; no clear D. CDR1 SQVTM and CDR2 ANQGSEA come from the germline V gene. V was pared by 6 bases and J by 0 bases, with 12 bases between. The CDR3 has 14 residues. The chain's CDR3 is CSVAYTSSYNEQFF. The DNA of the CDR3 is TGCAGCGTCGCCTATACCAGCTCCTACAATGAGCAGTTCTTC.

In this sample, this clonotype turned up many times. The gene calls are TRBV7-6 and TRBJ2-3; D is uncertain. Germline CDR1 and CDR2: SGHVS and FNYEAQ. This CDR3 contains 13 residues. V shed 6 bases and J shed 4 bases, with 11 bases lying between them. This CDR3 is CASRPPSADTQYF. Here the CDR3 DNA reads TGTGCCAGCAGACCCCCTTCGGCAGATACGCAGTATTTT. The full variable domain, completed using reference TRBV7-6 and TRBJ2-3, is GAGVSQSPRYKVTKRGQDVALRCDPISGHVSLYWYRQALGQGPEFLTYFNYEAQQDKSGLPNDRFSAERPEGSISTLTIQRTEQRDSAMYRCASRPPSADTQYFGPGTRLTVL.

This clonotype was seen many times. This chain joins TRBV5-1 and TRBJ2-3; D is uncertain. Trimming stripped 0 bases from V and 1 base from J, with 6 bases between. The CDR3 contains 14 residues. In germline, CDR1 is SGHRS, CDR2 YFSETQ. The DNA of the CDR3 is TGCGCCAGCAGCTTGGTCCTCGGCACAGATACGCAGTATTTT. It codes for CASSLVLGTDTQYF.

In its sample, this clonotype was seen a few times. In DNA form, the CDR3 reads TGCGCCAGCAGCTTGGAACTTTCGCCAGGGACCACCGGGGAGCTGTTTTTT. It yields the protein CASSLELSPGTTGELFF. The V gene is TRBV5-1, the J gene TRBJ2-2; D might be TRBD1 or TRBD2, each matching 5 bases. CDR3 length: 17 amino acids. V lost 0 bases, J lost 4 bases, and 16 bases lay in between. Germline V lookup: CDR1 SGHRS, CDR2 YFSETQ.

The sample holds many counts of this clonotype. This rearrangement joins TRBV5-1 to TRBJ1-1; D may be TRBD1 (5 bases). Germline-derived CDR1 and CDR2 are SGHRS and YFSETQ. The V and J ends lost 0 bases and 1 base respectively, with 16 bases between them. This CDR3 region has 17 residues. As DNA, the CDR3 is TGCGCCAGCAGCTTGGCCGGGCAGGGAGGAAGGAACACTGAAGCTTTCTTT. Translating gives CASSLAGQGGRNTEAFF.

The chain links TRBV5-1 to TRBJ2-4, with D hard to call. The CDR3 sequence is 15 residues long. Germline V gene data show CDR1 as SGHRS and CDR2 as YFSETQ. V dropped 0 bases and J dropped 1 base, with 8 bases sitting between them. Here the CDR3 DNA reads TGCGCCAGCAGCTTGGAACCCGGGGCCAAAAACATTCAGTACTTC. Its translation is CASSLEPGAKNIQYF.

This clonotype has at least ten counts. The chain has TRBV28 and TRBJ2-5; the D gene is possibly TRBD2 (7 bases). CDR1 and CDR2 from the germline V gene are MDHEN and SYDVKM. The V end lost 6 bases, the J end lost 9 bases, and 20 bases lay between the germline ends. The CDR3 extends over 14 amino acids. CDR3 in amino acids: CASSPDRGGGSQYF. Here the CDR3 DNA reads TGTGCCAGCAGCCCCGACAGAGGGGGAGGGTCCCAGTACTTC.